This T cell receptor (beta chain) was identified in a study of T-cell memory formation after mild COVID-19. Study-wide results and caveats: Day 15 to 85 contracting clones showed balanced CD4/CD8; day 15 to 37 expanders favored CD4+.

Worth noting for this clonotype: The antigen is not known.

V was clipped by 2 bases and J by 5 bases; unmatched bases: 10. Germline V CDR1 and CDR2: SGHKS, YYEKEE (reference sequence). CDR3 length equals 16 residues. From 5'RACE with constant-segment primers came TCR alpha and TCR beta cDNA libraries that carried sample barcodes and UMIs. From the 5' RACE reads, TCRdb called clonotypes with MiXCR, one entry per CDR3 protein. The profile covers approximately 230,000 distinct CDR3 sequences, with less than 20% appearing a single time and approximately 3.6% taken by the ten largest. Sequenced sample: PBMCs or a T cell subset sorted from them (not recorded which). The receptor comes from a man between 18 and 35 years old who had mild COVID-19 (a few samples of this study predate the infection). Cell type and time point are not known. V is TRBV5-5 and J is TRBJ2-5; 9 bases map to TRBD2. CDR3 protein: CASSFGGGAGLETQYF. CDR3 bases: TGTGCCAGCAGCTTTGGCGGGGGGGCCGGCTTGGAGACCCAGTACTTC.